Each of the 9 T cell receptor beta chains below was sequenced from the same sample in a study of blood T cell repertoires in COVID-19. Measured with immunoSEQ multiplex PCR; TCRdb has only the in-frame clones, and not every one. This sample has roughly 200,000 clones, with about 88% found just once. The sample taken for sequencing was PBMCs or T cells enriched from blood (not recorded which). These receptors originate from a woman aged 25 to 39 who had been exposed to COVID-19.

The V and J genes are TRBV9 and TRBJ1-1; 8 nucleotides line up with TRBD1. Germline V lookup: CDR1 SGDLS, CDR2 YYNGEE. V was pared by 0 bases and J by 7 bases, with 5 bases of the junction left unmatched. The CDR3 sequence is 14 residues long. CDR3 amino acids: CASSVATGGGEAFF. The DNA for the CDR3 is TGTGCCAGCAGCGTAGCTACAGGGGGTGGTGAAGCTTTCTTT.

The chain recombines TRBV19 with TRBJ1-6; unclear D gene. The V end was cut by 5 bases, the J end by 6 bases, with 14 bases between. CDR1 is LNHDA, CDR2 SQIVND, per germline (reference sequence). This CDR3 region has 15 residues. This chain's CDR3 is CASSLSGELNSPLHF. The CDR3 DNA sequence: TGTGCCAGTAGTCTCTCCGGTGAACTTAATTCACCCCTCCACTTT.

In DNA, the CDR3 is TGCGCCAGCAGCTTATTCGGACAGAGCACAGATACGCAGTATTTT. Translated, it gives CASSLFGQSTDTQYF. The chain couples TRBV5-1 to TRBJ2-3; TRBD1 is a possible D gene (6 bases). V was shortened by 2 bases and J by 0 bases, with 10 bases between the two germline ends. Germline V lookup: CDR1 SGHRS, CDR2 YFSETQ. CDR3 length: 15 residues.

This chain links TRBV28 with TRBJ1-1; D uncertain. The CDR3 totals 16 residues. CDR1 MDHEN and CDR2 SYDVKM come from the germline V gene. V lost 1 base and J lost 1, with 13 bases in between. CDR3 nucleotides: TGTGCCAGCAGTTTATTAGCGTTCGGTTCGAACACTGAAGCTTTCTTT. The encoded protein is CASSLLAFGSNTEAFF.

V and J are TRBV7-7 and TRBJ2-3; D remains unclear. The V gene's germline CDR1 is SSHAT and CDR2 FNYEAQ (reference sequence). This CDR3 contains 13 residues. The V and J ends lost 3 bases and 2 bases respectively, with 6 bases between them. The CDR3 spells CASSFSYTDTQYF. Here the CDR3 DNA reads TGTGCCAGCAGCTTCTCCTACACAGATACGCAGTATTTT.

The gene calls are TRBV29-1 and TRBJ2-7, with D tentatively TRBD2 (6 bases). Germline-derived CDR1 and CDR2 are SQVTM and ANQGSEA. The CDR3 spans 14 residues. Trimming removed 4 bases at V and 7 bases at J, with 20 bases between. The CDR3 region has the DNA TGCAGCGTTGGTCGGCGGGACGGAGTTCTGGAGCAGTACTTC. This encodes CSVGRRDGVLEQYF.

The chain joins TRBV7-9 to TRBJ2-3; TRBD2 matches at 7 bases. Per the germline V gene, CDR1 is SEHNR and CDR2 is FQNEAQ (reference sequence). With V trimmed by 1 base and J by 3 bases, 7 bases remained unmatched. The CDR3 totals 16 residues. CDR3 bases: TGTGCCAGCAGCTTAGGGGAGGGAAGTTTTACAGATACGCAGTATTTT. Amino acid sequence: CASSLGEGSFTDTQYF.

V is TRBV9 and J is TRBJ2-7; TRBD1 might be the D (7 bases). Trimming removed 3 bases at V and 4 bases at J, with 14 bases between. From germline, CDR1 is SGDLS and CDR2 YYNGEE. The CDR3 length is 14 residues. The DNA of the CDR3 is TGTGCCAGCAGCGGGCAGGGGGGTCCTTACGAGCAGTACTTC. The encoded protein is CASSGQGGPYEQYF.

This clone was detected only a few times. This sequence joins TRBV10-3 and TRBJ2-7; D may be TRBD1 (6 bases). The CDR3 covers 14 residues. CDR1 is ENHRY and CDR2 is SYGVKD in the germline V gene. V lost 6 bases, J lost 5 bases, and 17 bases lay in between. CDR3 DNA sequence: TGTGCCATCAGCCCCAGTCCCAGGGGCCACGAGCAGTACTTC. Protein sequence: CAISPSPRGHEQYF.